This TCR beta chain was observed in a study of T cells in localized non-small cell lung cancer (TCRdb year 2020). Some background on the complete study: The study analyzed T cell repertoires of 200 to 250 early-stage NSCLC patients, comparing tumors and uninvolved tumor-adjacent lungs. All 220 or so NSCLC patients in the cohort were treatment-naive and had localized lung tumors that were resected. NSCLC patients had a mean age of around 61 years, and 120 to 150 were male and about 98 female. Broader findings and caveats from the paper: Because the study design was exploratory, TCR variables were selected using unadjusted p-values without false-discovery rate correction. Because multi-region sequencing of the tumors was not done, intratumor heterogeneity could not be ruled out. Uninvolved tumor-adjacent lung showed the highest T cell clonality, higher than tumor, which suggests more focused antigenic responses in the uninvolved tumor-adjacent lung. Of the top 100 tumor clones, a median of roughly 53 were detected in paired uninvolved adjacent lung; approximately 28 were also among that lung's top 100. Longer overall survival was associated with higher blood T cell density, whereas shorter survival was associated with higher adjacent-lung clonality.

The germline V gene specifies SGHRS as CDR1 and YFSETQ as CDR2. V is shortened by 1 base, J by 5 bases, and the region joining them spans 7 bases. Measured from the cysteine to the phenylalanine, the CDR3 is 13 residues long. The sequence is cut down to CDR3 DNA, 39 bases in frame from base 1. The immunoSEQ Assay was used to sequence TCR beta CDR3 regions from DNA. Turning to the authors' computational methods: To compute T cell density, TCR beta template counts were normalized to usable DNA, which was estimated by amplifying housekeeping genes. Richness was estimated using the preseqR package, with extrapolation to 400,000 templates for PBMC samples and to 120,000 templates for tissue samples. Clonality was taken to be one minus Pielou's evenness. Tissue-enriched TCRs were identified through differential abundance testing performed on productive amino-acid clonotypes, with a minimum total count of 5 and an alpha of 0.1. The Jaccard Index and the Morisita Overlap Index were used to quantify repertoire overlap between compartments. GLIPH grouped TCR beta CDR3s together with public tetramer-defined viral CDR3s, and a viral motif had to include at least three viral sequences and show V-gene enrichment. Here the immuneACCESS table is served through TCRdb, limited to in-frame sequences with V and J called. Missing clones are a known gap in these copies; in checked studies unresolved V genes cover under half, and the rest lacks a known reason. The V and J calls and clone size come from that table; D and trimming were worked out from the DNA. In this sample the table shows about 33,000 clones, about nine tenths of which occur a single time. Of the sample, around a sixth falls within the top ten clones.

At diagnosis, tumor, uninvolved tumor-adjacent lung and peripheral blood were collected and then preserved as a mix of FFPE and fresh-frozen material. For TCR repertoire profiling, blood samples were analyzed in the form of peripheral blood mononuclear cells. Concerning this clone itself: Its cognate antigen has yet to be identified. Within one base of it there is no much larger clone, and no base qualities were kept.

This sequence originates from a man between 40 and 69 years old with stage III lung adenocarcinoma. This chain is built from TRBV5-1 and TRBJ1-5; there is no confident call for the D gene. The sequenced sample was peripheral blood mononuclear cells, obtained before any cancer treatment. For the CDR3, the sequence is CASSLNGDQPQHF. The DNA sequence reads TGCGCCAGCAGCTTGAATGGGGATCAGCCCCAGCATTTT.